The source of this T cell receptor (beta chain) is a study of OX40 agonist ivuxolimab in advanced cancers. Study-level information: An agonistic anti-OX40 (CD134) antibody, ivuxolimab, was used to treat the patients.

Study outcomes and limitations: No antigen was identified for the clonally expanded peripheral T cells. At 0.1 to 3.0 mg/kg and by week 6, CD4+ and CD8+ T cells in the blood had expanded clonally. CD8+ T cells averaged more expanded clones than CD4+.

Notes on this clone: What it binds is unknown.

This table comes from immunoSEQ multiplex PCR, and its TCRdb copy is limited to in-frame clones, with some not included. The data hold 75,000 to 90,000 clones, with around 83% observed a single time. V was cut by 3 bases and J by 5 bases, with 7 bases left in between. From germline, CDR1 is SQVTM and CDR2 ANQGSEA. The CDR3 consists of 11 residues. The V call is TRBV29-1, the J call TRBJ2-5; D is undetermined. Sequenced here: CD4+ or CD8+ T cells sorted from blood, sampled in a trial of the OX40 agonist ivuxolimab. The clonotype was recovered from an adult with an advanced solid tumor such as melanoma, head and neck, liver or kidney cancer. CDR3 nucleotide sequence: TGCAGCGTTGAGCCTGGGGAGACCCAGTACTTC. It translates to CSVEPGETQYF.